This T cell receptor beta chain was sequenced for a study of cytomegalovirus exposure and HLA in healthy donors. Study in general: T cells numbering about 180 million yielded fewer than 140 million unique TCR beta sequences in an earlier analysis.

This CDR3 is 13 amino acids long. V was clipped by 4 bases and J by 7 bases; unmatched bases: 6. Germline V CDR1 and CDR2: SQVTM, ANQGSEA. Nominally healthy donors provided the samples, though records likely missed some immune exposures. Study results and limitations: A previous analysis found most TCR beta V segments productive roughly 90% or roughly 30% of the time. Cytomegalovirus status was reportedly diagnosed by the classifier with high sensitivity and specificity.

In the case of this clone: The antigen remains unidentified.

The PCR was carried out with 60 Vbeta primers and 13 Jbeta primers. The assay was immunoSEQ multiplex PCR, and TCRdb's table has in-frame clones only and misses some. The sample records under 150,000 clones, approximately 75% being singletons. The sample comprised PBMCs. The chain recombines TRBV29-1 with TRBJ1-3, with 8 nucleotides matching TRBD1. The origin of this receptor is a woman in her thirties or forties in good health and CMV-seropositive. The CDR3 here is CSVAGQGGNTIYF. The CDR3 DNA sequence: TGCAGCGTTGCCGGACAGGGAGGGAACACCATATATTTT.